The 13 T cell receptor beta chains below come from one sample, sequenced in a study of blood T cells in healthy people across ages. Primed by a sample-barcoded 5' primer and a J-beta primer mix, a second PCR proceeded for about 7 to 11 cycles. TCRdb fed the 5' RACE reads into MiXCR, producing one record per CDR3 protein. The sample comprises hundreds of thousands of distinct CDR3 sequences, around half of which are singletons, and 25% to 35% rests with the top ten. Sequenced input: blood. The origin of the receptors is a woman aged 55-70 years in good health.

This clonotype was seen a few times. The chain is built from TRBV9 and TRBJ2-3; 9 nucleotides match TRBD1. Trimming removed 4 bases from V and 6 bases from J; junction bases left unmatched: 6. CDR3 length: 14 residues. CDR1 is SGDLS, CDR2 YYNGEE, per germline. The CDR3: CASSMGQGADTQYF. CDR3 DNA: TGTGCCAGCAGCATGGGACAGGGAGCGGATACGCAGTATTTT.

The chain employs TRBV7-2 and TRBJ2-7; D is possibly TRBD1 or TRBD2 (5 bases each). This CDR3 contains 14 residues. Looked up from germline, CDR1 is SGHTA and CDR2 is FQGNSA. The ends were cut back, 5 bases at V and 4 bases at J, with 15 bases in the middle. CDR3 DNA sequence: TGTGCCAGCAGCGTCTCCCGAGGGGAGTACGAGCAGTACTTC. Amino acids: CASSVSRGEYEQYF.

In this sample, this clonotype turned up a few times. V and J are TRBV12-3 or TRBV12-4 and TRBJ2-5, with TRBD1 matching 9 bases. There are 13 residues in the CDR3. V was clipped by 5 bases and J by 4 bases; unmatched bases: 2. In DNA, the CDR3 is TGTGCCAGCAGTACAGGGGGCTTAGAGACCCAGTACTTC. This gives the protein CASSTGGLETQYF.

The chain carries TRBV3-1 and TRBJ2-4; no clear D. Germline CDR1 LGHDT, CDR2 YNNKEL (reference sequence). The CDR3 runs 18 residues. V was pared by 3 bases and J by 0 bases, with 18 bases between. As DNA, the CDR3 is TGTGCCAGCAGCCAGGGATCGTCGGGTGCCTTAGCCAAAAACATTCAGTACTTC. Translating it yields CASSQGSSGALAKNIQYF.

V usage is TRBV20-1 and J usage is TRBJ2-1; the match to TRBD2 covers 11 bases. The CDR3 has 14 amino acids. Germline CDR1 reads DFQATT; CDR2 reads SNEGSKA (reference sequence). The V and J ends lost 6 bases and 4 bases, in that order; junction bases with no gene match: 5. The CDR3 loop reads CSATLAGVYNEQFF. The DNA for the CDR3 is TGCAGTGCGACACTAGCGGGAGTATACAATGAGCAGTTCTTC.

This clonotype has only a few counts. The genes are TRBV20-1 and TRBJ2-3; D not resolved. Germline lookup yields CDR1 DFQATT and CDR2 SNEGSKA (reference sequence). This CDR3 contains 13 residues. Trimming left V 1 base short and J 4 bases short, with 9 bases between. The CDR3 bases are TGCAGTGCTAGAGCGATTGGGGCAGATACGCAGTATTTT. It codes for CSARAIGADTQYF.

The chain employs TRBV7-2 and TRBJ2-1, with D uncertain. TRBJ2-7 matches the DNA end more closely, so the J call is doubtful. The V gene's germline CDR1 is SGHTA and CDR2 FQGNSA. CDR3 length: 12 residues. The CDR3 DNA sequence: TGTGCCAGCAGCAAGTCCCGCAATGAGCAGTACTTC. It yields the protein CASSKSRNEQYF.

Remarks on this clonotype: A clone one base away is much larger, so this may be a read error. In nucleotides, the CDR3 is TGTGCCAGCAGCGCCGAACAGGACTATGGCTACACCTTC. Encoded protein: CASSAEQDYGYTF. The gene calls are TRBV7-2 and TRBJ1-2; a possible D gene is TRBD1 (5 bases). In germline, CDR1 is SGHTA, CDR2 FQGNSA. This CDR3 is 13 amino acids long. V lost 5 bases and J 3 bases, leaving 10 bases between the germline ends.

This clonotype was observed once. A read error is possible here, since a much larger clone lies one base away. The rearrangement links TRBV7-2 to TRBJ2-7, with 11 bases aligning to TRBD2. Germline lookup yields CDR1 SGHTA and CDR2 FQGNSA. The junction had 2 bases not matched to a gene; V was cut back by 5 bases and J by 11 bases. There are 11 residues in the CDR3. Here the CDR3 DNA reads TGTGCCAGCAGCACTAGCGGGAGCAAGTACTTC. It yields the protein CASSTSGSKYF.

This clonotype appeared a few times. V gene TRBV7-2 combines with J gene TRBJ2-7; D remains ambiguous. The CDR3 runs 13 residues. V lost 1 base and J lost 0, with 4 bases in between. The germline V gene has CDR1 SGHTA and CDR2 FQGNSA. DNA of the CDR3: TGTGCCAGCAGCTTAGTCCCCTCCTACGAGCAGTACTTC. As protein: CASSLVPSYEQYF.

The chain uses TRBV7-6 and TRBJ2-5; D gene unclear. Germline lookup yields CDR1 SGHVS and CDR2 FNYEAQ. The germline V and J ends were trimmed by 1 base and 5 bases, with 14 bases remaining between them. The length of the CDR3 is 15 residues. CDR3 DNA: TGTGCCAGCAGCTTAGGATCTAGAATGGACGAGACCCAGTACTTC. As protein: CASSLGSRMDETQYF.

CDR3 in amino acids: CATSDRQRETQYF. Written as DNA, the CDR3 is TGTGCCACCAGTGACCGACAGAGAGAGACCCAGTACTTC. The chain links TRBV24-1 to TRBJ2-5, with a tentative D call TRBD1 (5 bases). The germline CDR1 and CDR2 sequences are KGHDR and SFDVKD. V was shortened by 4 bases and J by 4 bases, with 9 bases between the two germline ends. The CDR3 loop spans 13 amino acids.

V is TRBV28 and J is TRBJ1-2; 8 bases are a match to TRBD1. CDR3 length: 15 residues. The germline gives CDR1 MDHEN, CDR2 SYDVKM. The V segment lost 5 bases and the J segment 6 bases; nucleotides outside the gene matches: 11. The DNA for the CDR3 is TGTGCCAGCAGTGACGCAGGGGGCGTTTTCGATGGCTACACCTTC. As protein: CASSDAGGVFDGYTF.